A selection of T cell receptor beta chains follows, all from one sample in a study of cytomegalovirus exposure and HLA in healthy donors. TCRdb's table, derived via immunoSEQ multiplex PCR, lists solely in-frame clones and lacks some. The table records 95,000 to 130,000 clones, about 59% of them present only once. The sequenced sample was PBMCs. The receptors here all came from a woman between 35 and 50 years old in good health and CMV-seropositive. CDR3s include the opening cysteine and the closing phenylalanine or tryptophan. The D gene is left open where the match is weak. Size is stated for part of the rows, as once, few or many counts, or as a class when the clone is expanded.

d_gene	v_gene	j_gene	abundance	CDR3aa	CDR3nt
TRBD2	TRBV7-2	TRBJ2-7	few	CASSLERSGRASPYEQYF	TGTGCCAGCAGCTTAGAGAGGAGCGGGAGGGCTTCCCCCTACGAGCAGTACTTC
TRBD2	TRBV2	TRBJ2-1	NA	CASSEAIGLAGRYNEQFF	TGTGCCAGCAGTGAAGCGATCGGACTAGCGGGACGCTACAATGAGCAGTTCTTC
TRBD1	TRBV9	TRBJ1-2	NA	CASRQPGQGRGGYTF	TGTGCCAGCAGACAACCGGGACAGGGGAGAGGTGGCTACACCTTC
NA	TRBV7-9	TRBJ2-5	few	CASSLGVGAFLQETQYF	TGTGCCAGCAGCTTAGGGGTGGGGGCGTTCCTCCAAGAGACCCAGTACTTC
TRBD1	TRBV7-8	TRBJ2-7	NA	CASSLAAGTGSYEQYF	TGTGCCAGCAGCCTAGCAGCCGGGACAGGCTCCTACGAGCAGTACTTC
NA	TRBV6-1	TRBJ1-3	NA	CASKLNTIYF	TGTGCCAGCAAACTAAACACCATATATTTT
TRBD2	TRBV7-9	TRBJ2-7	few	CASSLTGGVEQYF	TGTGCCAGCAGCTTGACCGGGGGGGTAGAGCAGTACTTC
NA	TRBV27	TRBJ2-1	NA	CASSFRRYEFNEQFF	TGTGCCAGCAGTTTTCGCAGGTACGAGTTCAATGAGCAGTTCTTC
NA	TRBV7-9	TRBJ2-7	NA	CASSPTLIDGGGSPYEQYF	TGTGCCAGCAGCCCCACCCTTATAGACGGGGGCGGGAGTCCCTACGAGCAGTACTTC
NA	TRBV10-3	TRBJ2-5	NA	CAISESAGPDQETQYF	TGTGCCATCAGTGAGTCTGCAGGGCCCGATCAGGAGACCCAGTACTTC
TRBD1	TRBV19	TRBJ1-1	NA	CASSIAMRGLYTEAFF	TGTGCCAGTAGTATTGCCATGAGGGGGCTGTACACTGAAGCTTTCTTT
NA	TRBV7-9	TRBJ1-1	NA	CASSQPGLGTEAFF	TGTGCCAGCAGCCAGCCGGGACTTGGGACTGAAGCTTTCTTT
TRBD2	TRBV6-5	TRBJ2-3	NA	CASSYRLAGVGDTQYF	TGTGCCAGCAGTTACCGTCTTGCGGGAGTTGGAGATACGCAGTATTTT
NA	TRBV4-3	TRBJ2-7	few	CASSQTRELGSYEQYF	TGCGCCAGCAGCCAAACCAGGGAATTGGGCTCCTACGAGCAGTACTTC
TRBD2	TRBV7-9	TRBJ2-1	NA	CASSPGRGSGRYNEQFF	TGTGCCAGCAGCCCCGGCCGAGGTAGCGGGAGGTACAATGAGCAGTTCTTC
NA	TRBV19	TRBJ2-3	NA	CASSSPPLTDTQYF	TGTGCCAGTAGTTCCCCTCCCCTCACAGATACGCAGTATTTT
NA	TRBV4-1	TRBJ2-7	NA	CASSRGQSYEQYF	TGCGCCAGCAGCCGAGGACAGTCCTACGAGCAGTACTTC
TRBD1	TRBV19	TRBJ1-5	NA	CASSIRGQGEGQPQHF	TGTGCCAGTAGTATACGTGGACAGGGAGAGGGTCAGCCCCAGCATTTT
TRBD2	TRBV2	TRBJ2-1	few	CASSEYGLAGHAYNEQFF	TGTGCCAGCAGTGAATACGGACTAGCGGGTCATGCCTACAATGAGCAGTTCTTC
NA	TRBV29-1	TRBJ2-7	NA	CSVGQVEQYF	TGCAGCGTTGGACAAGTCGAGCAGTACTTC
NA	TRBV2	TRBJ1-2	NA	CASSGDEGNYGYTF	TGTGCCAGCAGTGGTGACGAGGGTAACTATGGCTACACCTTC
NA	TRBV4-3	TRBJ2-5	NA	CASSQDGLQGTTGEQYF	TGCGCCAGCAGCCAAGATGGGCTGCAGGGGACAACCGGGGAGCAGTACTTC
NA	TRBV9	TRBJ1-2	few	CASSVYSTGYGYTF	TGTGCCAGCAGCGTATATAGTACAGGCTATGGCTACACCTTC
NA	TRBV27	TRBJ1-5	NA	CASSWTPNQPQHF	TGTGCCAGCAGTTGGACACCTAATCAGCCCCAGCATTTT
NA	TRBV5-1	TRBJ2-3	NA	CASSLFMETGTDTQYF	TGCGCCAGCAGCTTGTTTATGGAGACCGGCACAGATACGCAGTATTTT
NA	TRBV4-2	TRBJ2-2	NA	CASSQDPGNTGELFF	TGTGCCAGCAGCCAAGATCCAGGGAACACCGGGGAGCTGTTTTTT
TRBD2	TRBV29-1	TRBJ2-1	NA	CSVATSGSYNEQFF	TGCAGCGTCGCCACTAGCGGGAGTTACAATGAGCAGTTCTTC
NA	TRBV2	TRBJ1-1	NA	CASSEYRQMNTEAFF	TGTGCCAGCAGTGAGTACCGACAAATGAACACTGAAGCTTTCTTT
TRBD1	TRBV6-1	TRBJ1-2	NA	CASSEARGPYPIYGYTF	TGTGCCAGCAGTGAAGCTAGGGGGCCCTATCCTATCTATGGCTACACCTTC
NA	TRBV4-1	TRBJ1-1	NA	CASSHMDYFNAEAFF	TGCGCCAGCAGCCACATGGACTATTTCAACGCTGAAGCTTTCTTT
TRBD2	TRBV28	TRBJ2-7	NA	CASSTTSGDKDYEQYF	TGTGCCAGCAGTACGACTAGCGGGGACAAAGACTACGAGCAGTACTTC
NA	TRBV7-9	TRBJ1-4	NA	CASSREASNEKLFF	TGTGCCAGCAGCCGGGAGGCCTCTAATGAAAAACTGTTTTTT
TRBD1	TRBV2	TRBJ2-7	NA	CASSEVHRGYEQYF	TGTGCCAGCAGTGAAGTGCACAGGGGCTACGAGCAGTACTTC
TRBD2	TRBV9	TRBJ2-3	once	CASSVGGLAGVDTQYF	TGTGCCAGCAGCGTTGGGGGACTAGCGGGAGTGGATACGCAGTATTTT
NA	TRBV5-1	TRBJ2-7	NA	CASSLAGYREGSEQYF	TGCGCCAGCAGCTTGGCCGGGTACAGAGAGGGTTCCGAGCAGTACTTC